This T cell receptor (beta chain) was sequenced in a study of OX40 agonist ivuxolimab in advanced cancers. With respect to the entire study: The costimulatory receptor OX40 (CD134) was targeted by ivuxolimab, a fully human IgG2 agonistic monoclonal antibody. The paper describes the monotherapy dose-escalation part (N ≈ 49 patients) of the phase I trial of ivuxolimab. A male proportion of 82.7% and a mean age of roughly 55 years, ranging from 23 to 79, were recorded for the dose-escalation cohort. Three dose-escalation patients achieved partial responses, one with hepatocellular carcinoma and two with cutaneous melanoma. Intravenous ivuxolimab was administered to patients every 2 weeks at six dose levels: 0.01, 0.1, 0.3, 1.5, 3 and 10 mg/kg. Peripheral TCRbeta sequencing aimed to test whether ivuxolimab altered TCR sequence diversity and caused clonal T-cell expansion. Among the roughly 50 dose-escalation patients, around 19 had hepatocellular carcinoma, roughly 15 melanoma, 9 renal cell carcinoma and 9 head and neck cancer. Prior anti-PD-1, anti-PD-L1 or anti-CTLA-4 therapy was permitted, and about two fifths of dose-escalation patients had received checkpoint inhibitors.

Summary of the overall study and its limitations: In partial responders in the 0.1-3.0 mg/kg groups, normalized peripheral clonal expansion was found to be among the lowest, especially among CD8+ T cells. After ivuxolimab, expanded clones were on average more numerous among CD8+ T cells than among CD4+ T cells. At doses from 0.1 to 3.0 mg/kg, clonal expansion was seen in both CD4+ and CD8+ blood T cells between baseline and week 6. Low levels of normalized T-cell clonal expansion were also seen in some nonresponding patients. Antigen specificity was not determined for the clonally expanded peripheral T cells.

The trial excluded patients who had a history of autoimmune disease or were on systemic immunosuppression. In every dose cohort, peripheral blood was drawn for TCR sequencing at baseline, cycle 4 day 1, and cycle 7 day 1. The samples were taken from a phase I, first-in-human, multicenter, open-label dose-escalation trial of ivuxolimab. Adults with locally advanced or metastatic melanoma, renal cell carcinoma, hepatocellular carcinoma or head and neck squamous cell carcinoma were enrolled in the trial. CD4+ and CD8+ T cells were sorted separately from peripheral blood before TCR sequencing. For sequencing of the TCRbeta CDR3 region, genomic DNA was extracted from the sorted cells. TCRbeta CDR3 regions were sequenced using the immunoSEQ Assay. As stored in TCRdb, this immuneACCESS dataset retains in-frame rearrangements with V and J assigned. A fraction of the clones does not appear; measured against another copy, unresolved V genes explain less than half of the discrepancy, and the remainder lacks a known reason. The sample table shows tens of thousands of clones, and roughly 86% are seen once. The top ten hold approximately 1.1% of the sample.

With respect to this clone: What this receptor recognizes is not known. No qualities accompany the bases; no much larger clone lies one base away.

The germline V and J ends show losses of 6 bases and 10 bases respectively, and no gene match explains 8 bases of the junction. The CDR3, from cysteine to phenylalanine, totals 13 residues. The kept DNA is CDR3 alone, 39 bases in frame from the first base. As encoded in the germline V gene, CDR1 is SGHTA while CDR2 is FQGTGA. The V gene is TRBV7-3 and the J gene is TRBJ2-1, and TRBD1 matches 8 of the central bases. This specimen consisted of CD4+ or CD8+ T cells sorted from blood, obtained in a trial of the OX40 agonist ivuxolimab. The TCR sequence derives from an adult with an advanced solid tumor such as melanoma, head and neck, liver or kidney cancer. The DNA sequence is TGTGCCAGCAGTTTCCAGGGGGCGCGGGAGCAGTTCTTC. Its amino acids are CASSFQGAREQFF.